The 22 T cell receptor beta chains below were found in one sample sequenced in a study of response to subunit inactivated influenza vaccine. Each CDR3 protein gets one entry after TCRdb re-called the RT-PCR reads with MiXCR. The top ten clones hold around 9.9% of a sample with about 180,000 distinct CDR3 sequences, around 9% of them seen once. The material was non-naive T cells sorted from PBMCs, obtained on the day of vaccination. These receptors all come from a man in his fifties or sixties who received an inactivated influenza vaccine.

The chain carries TRBV4-3 and TRBJ1-1, with unresolved D. This CDR3 region has 17 residues. Germline V CDR1 and CDR2: LGHNA, YSLEER. Trimming removed 0 bases at V and 4 bases at J, with 18 bases between. The CDR3 is CASSQDLGWEVGTEAFF. DNA for the CDR3: TGCGCCAGCAGCCAAGATCTGGGTTGGGAGGTGGGCACTGAAGCTTTCTTT.

The V gene is TRBV28, the J gene TRBJ2-5; no firm D call. V was pared by 3 bases and J by 3 bases, with 14 bases between. This CDR3 spans 15 amino acids. Germline lookup yields CDR1 MDHEN and CDR2 SYDVKM. The CDR3 region has the DNA TGTGCCAGCAGTTTTGGAAAGAGACTTGAAGAGACCCAGTACTTC. Protein product: CASSFGKRLEETQYF.

This clonotype was counted at least ten times. The chain is built from TRBV7-6 and TRBJ2-1; 9 bases match TRBD2. This CDR3 has 12 residues. The trim removed 5 bases at V and 10 bases at J, leaving 3 bases unmatched. Germline-derived CDR1 and CDR2 are SGHVS and FNYEAQ. CDR3 nucleotide sequence: TGTGCCAGCAGCGGTAGCGGGAGAGAGCAGTTCTTC. It translates to CASSGSGREQFF.

This clonotype was seen ten or more times. This rearrangement joins TRBV15 to TRBJ2-1; tentatively, D is TRBD2 (5 bases). The germline CDR1 and CDR2 sequences are LNHNV and YYDKDF (reference sequence). There are 14 residues in the CDR3. V shed 3 bases and J shed 2 bases, with 8 bases lying between them. The CDR3 DNA sequence: TGTGCCACCAGCAGTTCCGGGACCTACAATGAGCAGTTCTTC. Translation gives CATSSSGTYNEQFF.

In this sample, this clonotype turned up many times. The genes are TRBV20-1 and TRBJ2-1; 10 bases agree with TRBD2. Per germline, CDR1 DFQATT and CDR2 SNEGSKA (reference sequence). This CDR3 region has 17 residues. V was pared by 0 bases and J by 5 bases, with 10 bases of the junction left unmatched. The CDR3 DNA reads TGCAGTGCTAGAGATCAAATGGCTAGCGGGAGTAACAATGAGCAGTTCTTC. Translated: CSARDQMASGSNNEQFF.

This clonotype was observed a handful of times. The gene calls are TRBV5-1 and TRBJ2-6; the D is unclear. This CDR3 is 15 amino acids long. From germline, CDR1 is SGHRS and CDR2 YFSETQ. Trimming stripped 0 bases from V and 0 bases from J, with 4 bases between. The CDR3 protein is CASSLDDSGANVLTF. Written as DNA, the CDR3 is TGCGCCAGCAGCTTGGATGACTCTGGGGCCAACGTCCTGACTTTC.

In this sample, this clonotype turned up a few times. The rearrangement links TRBV15 to TRBJ2-5; D call uncertain. V lost 3 bases and J 6 bases, leaving 17 bases between the germline ends. Germline assignment: CDR1 LNHNV and CDR2 YYDKDF (reference sequence). The CDR3 runs 15 residues. The CDR3 DNA reads TGTGCCACCAGCAGCTTCGGTTCTTTGACAAAGACCCAGTACTTC. Translation gives CATSSFGSLTKTQYF.

This clonotype was counted between two and nine times. Mismatch with germline at one junction end may stem from a read error. CDR3 sequence reads: CSVGTGGF. The CDR3 coding sequence is TGCAGTGTGGGCACGGGTGGATTT. The chain joins TRBV20-1 to TRBJ1-4, with D uncertain. The V gene's germline CDR1 is DFQATT and CDR2 SNEGSKA (reference sequence). This CDR3 is built from 8 residues.

This clonotype was recorded at least ten times. The gene calls are TRBV27 and TRBJ2-7; D not resolved. The CDR3 totals 13 residues. Looked up from germline, CDR1 is MNHEY and CDR2 is SMNVEV (reference sequence). The V end lost 2 bases, the J end lost 6 bases, and 11 bases lay between the germline ends. CDR3 sequence reads: CASSLKGLGEQYF. In DNA, the CDR3 is TGTGCCAGCAGTTTAAAGGGATTGGGCGAGCAGTACTTC.

The chain is built from TRBV5-6 and TRBJ1-2, with no clear D. This CDR3 region has 13 residues. V lost 0 bases to trimming and J lost 8 bases, with 11 bases between them. The germline CDR1 and CDR2 sequences are SGHDT and YYEEEE. This chain's CDR3 is CASSLAPGRGYTF. The CDR3 DNA reads as TGTGCCAGCAGCTTGGCTCCAGGTCGAGGCTACACCTTC.

J is TRBJ2-7 and V is TRBV21-1; the table names TRBD1, a call not compared with the DNA. TRBV21-1 is a pseudogene locus. CDR3 size: 16 residues. The CDR3 sequence: CASSSGKAGGAYEQYF. CDR3 DNA: TGTGCCAGCAGCTCCGGGAAGGCAGGGGGCGCTTACGAGCAGTACTTC.

This clonotype was seen at least ten times. The chain links TRBV9 to TRBJ1-1; D gene ambiguous. Trimming shortened V by 1 base and J by 5 bases, and 12 bases separated the two germline ends. The CDR3 is 14 residues long. Germline lookup yields CDR1 SGDLS and CDR2 YYNGEE. In nucleotides, the CDR3 is TGTGCCAGCAGCGTACGGGAGTCGTGGACTGAAGCTTTCTTT. This codes for CASSVRESWTEAFF.

The chain is built from TRBV6-1 and TRBJ2-7, with D tentatively TRBD1 (5 bases). This CDR3 has 12 residues. The ends were cut back, 6 bases at V and 3 bases at J, with 9 bases in the middle. CDR1 is MNHNS, CDR2 SASEGT, per germline. The CDR3 coding sequence is TGTGCCAGCAGGGACACCCTCTACGAGCAGTACTTC. It yields the protein CASRDTLYEQYF.

This chain uses TRBV7-9 with TRBJ1-6; D possibly corresponds to TRBD1 (6 bases). Trimming left V 3 bases short and J 8 bases short, with 17 bases between. CDR1 is SEHNR, CDR2 FQNEAQ, per germline (reference sequence). The CDR3 is 16 residues long. The CDR3 nucleotides read TGTGCCAGCAGCTTTCCACAGGGCACCGGCCATTCACCCCTCCACTTT. Its protein is CASSFPQGTGHSPLHF.

The CDR3 is CSATEGAQETQYF. For the CDR3, the DNA is TGCAGTGCTACCGAAGGGGCACAAGAGACCCAGTACTTC. The J gene is TRBJ2-5, the V gene TRBV20-1, with D perhaps TRBD1 (5 bases). V was cut by 4 bases and J by 2 bases, with 11 bases left in between. The CDR3 has 13 amino acids. Germline loops: CDR1 DFQATT, CDR2 SNEGSKA (reference sequence).

This clonotype was observed a handful of times. The rearrangement joins TRBV2 to TRBJ2-7; D unclear. Trimming stripped 0 bases from V and 0 bases from J, with 9 bases between. This CDR3 is built from 15 residues. Germline values: CDR1 SNHLY, CDR2 FYNNEI. CDR3 nucleotide sequence: TGTGCCAGCAGTGAAGCCGGTTTTAGCTCCTACGAGCAGTACTTC. Amino acids: CASSEAGFSSYEQYF.

The sample holds a few counts of this clonotype. The gene calls are TRBV6-5 and TRBJ2-6, with D perhaps matching TRBD1 (5 bases). The V gene lost 3 bases and the J gene lost 0 bases, with 6 bases spanning the gap. The CDR3 length is 15 residues. Germline CDR1 and CDR2: MNHEY and SVGAGI. CDR3 loop: CASSYTGSGANVLTF. The CDR3 nucleotides are TGTGCCAGCAGTTATACAGGCTCTGGGGCCAACGTCCTGACTTTC.

This clonotype was counted a few times. The V gene is TRBV7-9, the J gene TRBJ1-5; TRBD1 is a possible D gene (6 bases). The CDR3 runs 17 residues. The germline CDR1 and CDR2 sequences are SEHNR and FQNEAQ (reference sequence). Deletions cut 1 base from V and 5 bases from J, with 18 bases between. CDR3 residues: CASSLDHGQNSYQPQHF. The CDR3, as DNA: TGTGCCAGCAGCTTAGACCACGGACAGAACTCCTATCAGCCCCAGCATTTT.

This clonotype was counted once. V usage is TRBV7-6 and J usage is TRBJ2-5, with D uncertain. CDR1 SGHVS and CDR2 FNYEAQ come from the germline V gene. The CDR3 sequence is 13 residues long. Trimming left V 1 base short and J 4 bases short, with 7 bases between. The CDR3 loop reads CASSLGRPETQYF. DNA for the CDR3: TGTGCCAGCAGCTTAGGGCGCCCAGAGACCCAGTACTTC.

In its sample, this clonotype was seen a few times. The rearrangement links TRBV7-9 to TRBJ1-4, with D perhaps matching TRBD1 (6 bases). Deletions cut 5 bases from V and 7 bases from J, with 17 bases between. From germline, CDR1 is SEHNR and CDR2 FQNEAQ (reference sequence). This CDR3 is 15 amino acids long. The CDR3 DNA is TGTGCCAGCAGCCCCCAGGTCAGGGGTGGTGAAAAACTGTTTTTT. It encodes CASSPQVRGGEKLFF.

The rearrangement links TRBV7-9 to TRBJ2-1; D may correspond to TRBD1 or TRBD2 (6 bases each). V was trimmed by 1 base and J by 2 bases, leaving 15 bases between them. This CDR3 has 17 residues. The germline CDR1 and CDR2 sequences are SEHNR and FQNEAQ (reference sequence). CDR3 residues: CASSLEGVWTTYNEQFF. As DNA, the CDR3 is TGTGCCAGCAGCTTAGAGGGGGTATGGACTACCTACAATGAGCAGTTCTTC.

This clonotype was observed many times. The chain is built from TRBV5-1 and TRBJ2-3; 12 bases map to TRBD2. CDR1 is SGHRS, CDR2 YFSETQ, per germline. This CDR3 has 16 residues. The V and J ends lost 4 bases and 2 bases, in that order; junction bases with no gene match: 5. This CDR3 is CASSPRTSGVTDTQYF. The CDR3 DNA reads as TGCGCCAGCAGCCCACGGACTAGCGGGGTCACAGATACGCAGTATTTT.